This T cell receptor (beta chain) was found in a study of cytomegalovirus exposure and HLA in healthy donors. This clone was picked up a small number of times. Antigen unknown. PCR was performed using 60 Vbeta and 13 Jbeta primers. In the source study's methods: Per a later analysis, the number of unique TCR beta chains was approximately 80 million, of which about 11 million were shared. The repertoire was sequenced with immunoSEQ multiplex PCR; TCRdb's copy has only in-frame clones and lacks some. The DNA was the basis for D and trimming; V, J and clone size are from that table. The table includes fewer than 250,000 clones, approximately 68% detected once. Nominal health characterized the donors when sampled, though unrecorded immune exposures were likely. The CDR3 contains 13 residues. Looked up from germline, CDR1 is MNHNS and CDR2 is SASEGT. V gave up 5 bases and J gave up 7 bases; unmatched junction bases: 5.

Findings and caveats of the study: Later on, an analysis found that several of the most significant clusters appeared to be linked to common viral pathogens, which included parvovirus B19.

This receptor was obtained from a woman in her twenties or thirties in good health and CMV-seronegative. This chain connects TRBV6-1 to TRBJ1-2; 9 nucleotides align to TRBD1. Material: PBMCs. The CDR3 spells CASSSTGGRGYTF. In nucleotides, the CDR3 is TGTGCCAGCAGTTCCACAGGGGGCCGTGGCTACACCTTC.